This T cell receptor beta chain was sequenced during a study of OX40 agonist ivuxolimab in advanced cancers. Background on the study: Patients were dosed intravenously with ivuxolimab at 0.01 to 10 mg/kg every 2 weeks. Three partial responders included one hepatocellular carcinoma patient and two cutaneous melanoma patients. Study outcomes and limitations: Partly responding patients at 0.1-3.0 mg/kg showed some of the smallest clonal expansion.

Note on this clone: What it binds is unknown.

The germline gives CDR1 MNHEY, CDR2 SMNVEV (reference sequence). The length of the CDR3 is 15 residues. Trimming left V 3 bases short and J 2 bases short, with 14 bases between. Produced via immunoSEQ multiplex PCR; TCRdb's table is partial and in-frame only. Of around 15,000 clones in the sample, 77% were seen once. Sequenced here: CD4+ or CD8+ T cells sorted from blood, sampled in a trial of the OX40 agonist ivuxolimab. The origin of this receptor is an adult with an advanced solid tumor such as melanoma, head and neck, liver or kidney cancer. The chain uses TRBV27 and TRBJ2-7; D not certain. Here the CDR3 reads CASSLATGGPYEQYF. The CDR3, as DNA: TGTGCCAGCAGTTTGGCGACGGGCGGACCCTACGAGCAGTACTTC.